Shown below are 15 T cell receptor beta chains from a single sample sequenced in a study of CD8 T cells in ankylosing spondylitis. TCRdb re-analysed the 5' RACE reads in MiXCR, keeping a single row per CDR3 protein. Counted here are about 130,000 distinct CDR3 sequences, approximately 9.7% occurring once; the ten biggest clones make up roughly 3.3%. Material: blood, either unsorted or a sorted T cell fraction (not recorded which). The receptors originated from a male donor with ankylosing spondylitis or in good health (not recorded which).

This clonotype has a count of ten or more. The V and J genes are TRBV12-3 or TRBV12-4 and TRBJ2-1, with TRBD2 identical over 8 bases. J lost 0 bases, V lost 4 bases, and 2 bases had no gene match. This CDR3 spans 15 amino acids. CDR3 nucleotides: TGTGCCAGCAGTTCAAGCGGGAGCTCCTACAATGAGCAGTTCTTC. This encodes CASSSSGSSYNEQFF.

At least ten counts were recorded for this clonotype. CDR3 sequence (DNA): TGCAGCGCCGGGGGGTGGGGTTCCTACAATGAGCAGTTCTTC. This codes for CSAGGWGSYNEQFF. J is TRBJ2-1 and V is TRBV29-1; 7 nucleotides align to TRBD2. The length of the CDR3 is 14 residues. Germline V gene lookup returns CDR1 SQVTM and CDR2 ANQGSEA. With V trimmed by 7 bases and J by 1 base, 7 bases remained unmatched.

V usage is TRBV28 and J usage is TRBJ2-3, with a weak D call TRBD1 (6 bases). V shed 5 bases and J shed 10 bases, with 16 bases lying between them. Germline V gives CDR1 MDHEN, CDR2 SYDVKM. The CDR3 spans 13 residues. CDR3 sequence reads: CASSRFQNRAQYF. The CDR3 DNA reads TGTGCCAGCAGTCGGTTTCAGAACAGGGCGCAGTATTTT.

This clonotype was found a few times. The chain joins TRBV4-3 to TRBJ1-6; perhaps TRBD1 as D (6 bases). Germline loops: CDR1 LGHNA, CDR2 YSLEER. V gave up 0 bases and J gave up 7 bases, with 13 bases separating them. The CDR3 loop spans 16 amino acids. This CDR3 reads CASSQESGGGNSPLHF. The CDR3 DNA is TGCGCCAGCAGCCAAGAATCTGGCGGGGGCAATTCACCCCTCCACTTT.

There are many counts of this clonotype. The chain uses TRBV5-1 and TRBJ2-1; TRBD2 matches at 15 bases. J was trimmed by 7 bases and V by 6 bases; bases with no gene match: 5. The germline V gene has CDR1 SGHRS and CDR2 YFSETQ. The CDR3 has 15 residues. The CDR3: CASKPGLAGGNEQFF. The CDR3, as DNA: TGCGCCAGCAAACCGGGACTAGCGGGAGGTAATGAGCAGTTCTTC.

The V and J genes are TRBV20-1 and TRBJ2-7; TRBD1 matches 7 bases. J lost 6 bases, V lost 6 bases, and 8 bases had no gene match. The CDR3 consists of 12 residues. Per the germline V gene, CDR1 is DFQATT and CDR2 is SNEGSKA (reference sequence). In nucleotides, the CDR3 is TGCAGTGCGCAAACAGGGGTTGGCGAGCAGTACTTC. Protein product: CSAQTGVGEQYF.

This clonotype has a count of ten or more. This sequence joins TRBV20-1 and TRBJ2-5; perhaps TRBD2 as D (6 bases). Germline CDR1 and CDR2: DFQATT and SNEGSKA (reference sequence). The CDR3 consists of 15 residues. V was shortened by 8 bases and J by 0 bases, with 19 bases between the two germline ends. DNA of the CDR3: TGCAGTCCCTTTGGGGCGGGGTGGTACCAAGAGACCCAGTACTTC. Translating it yields CSPFGAGWYQETQYF.

The V call is TRBV12-3 or TRBV12-4, the J call TRBJ2-7, with TRBD1 identical over 7 bases. The CDR3 spans 16 residues. V trimming: 5 bases; J trimming: 2 bases; junction bases outside the gene matches: 12. The CDR3 region has the DNA TGTGCCAGCAGTGATCCCCTGGGGCAGGGGGCCTACGAGCAGTACTTC. This codes for CASSDPLGQGAYEQYF.

This clonotype was seen many times. V gene TRBV9 combines with J gene TRBJ2-1; 9 bases line up with TRBD2. This CDR3 has 15 amino acids. Germline CDR1 is SGDLS and CDR2 is YYNGEE. V lost 4 bases and J lost 9; bases outside the gene matches: 11. For the CDR3, the DNA is TGTGCCAGCAGCCCCCAGGCTAGCGGGGTTGGTGAGCAGTTCTTC. It codes for CASSPQASGVGEQFF.

Notes on this clonotype: A much larger clone lies a single base off, so this may be a read error. The chain has TRBV4-3 and TRBJ2-7, with a weak D call TRBD1 (5 bases). Germline CDR1 is LGHNA and CDR2 is YSLEER. The CDR3 is 16 residues long. Deletions cut 1 base from V and 0 bases from J, with 13 bases between. This chain's CDR3 is CASSQAACDSSYEQYF. In nucleotides, the CDR3 is TGCGCCAGCAGCCAAGCGGCGTGCGACAGCTCCTACGAGCAGTACTTC.

Ten or more counts support this clonotype. The gene calls are TRBV12-3 or TRBV12-4 and TRBJ2-7; D is possibly TRBD1 (5 bases). CDR3 length: 13 amino acids. V was trimmed by 1 base and J by 4 bases, leaving 8 bases between them. The CDR3 is CASSLGGEYEQYF. In nucleotides, the CDR3 is TGTGCCAGCAGTTTAGGGGGCGAATACGAGCAGTACTTC.

This clonotype has at least ten counts. This chain uses TRBV5-1 with TRBJ1-5; TRBD1 agrees at 10 bases. V trimming: 5 bases; J trimming: 6 bases; junction bases outside the gene matches: 14. The CDR3 runs 17 residues. Germline values: CDR1 SGHRS, CDR2 YFSETQ. The CDR3 bases are TGCGCCAGCAGGACATCAGGGACAGGGGATCGGAGTCAGCCCCAGCATTTT. Residues: CASRTSGTGDRSQPQHF.

There are many counts of this clonotype. The chain carries TRBV7-2 and TRBJ2-3; possibly TRBD2 for D (6 bases). CDR1 SGHTA and CDR2 FQGNSA come from the germline V gene. This CDR3 spans 15 amino acids. Trimming removed 1 base from V and 0 bases from J, with 8 bases in between. CDR3 residues: CASSLVAASTDTQYF. The CDR3 bases are TGTGCCAGCAGCTTAGTAGCGGCCAGCACAGATACGCAGTATTTT.

This chain connects TRBV20-1 to TRBJ2-1; tentatively, D is TRBD2 (6 bases). Germline CDR1 reads DFQATT; CDR2 reads SNEGSKA (reference sequence). The ends were cut back, 6 bases at V and 5 bases at J, with 23 bases in the middle. The CDR3 runs to 16 residues. The CDR3 spells CSARDQTGAVNNEQFF. CDR3 nucleotide sequence: TGCAGTGCCAGGGATCAGACGGGAGCAGTAAACAATGAGCAGTTCTTC.

This clonotype was seen more than once but under ten times. The rearrangement links TRBV11-2 to TRBJ1-3, with D perhaps matching TRBD1 (5 bases). The CDR3 is made up of 14 amino acids. V lost 5 bases to trimming and J lost 3 bases, with 11 bases between them. Germline lookup yields CDR1 SGHAT and CDR2 FQNNGV. The CDR3 sequence is CASSPPGGGNTIYF. The CDR3 region has the DNA TGTGCCAGCAGCCCCCCCGGGGGTGGAAACACCATATATTTT.